This entry lists 30 T cell receptor beta chains sequenced from one sample in a study of shared clonotypes between healthy human individuals. Generated by immunoSEQ multiplex PCR, the TCRdb table keeps only in-frame clones and is missing some. The sample records 550,000 to 850,000 clones, 55% to 75% being singletons. Input material: memory CD4+ T cells sorted from blood. The subset denotes: CD45RA-negative fraction. The receptors shown here come from a young woman in good health.

This clone came up a few times. The chain combines TRBV18 with TRBJ1-2, with D possibly TRBD1 on 6 matching bases. Germline V gene lookup returns CDR1 KGHSH and CDR2 LQKENI. The germline V and J ends were trimmed by 3 bases and 8 bases, with 10 bases remaining between them. The CDR3 contains 12 residues. Here the CDR3 reads CASSPDSLGYTF. The CDR3 nucleotides read TGTGCCAGCTCACCGGACAGCTTAGGCTACACCTTC.

The J gene is TRBJ2-6, the V gene TRBV5-4; TRBD1 agrees at 7 bases. CDR1 SGHNT and CDR2 YYREEE come from the germline V gene (reference sequence). This CDR3 contains 16 residues. Trimming removed 4 bases from V and 0 bases from J; junction bases left unmatched: 4. The CDR3: CASSPRDSSGANVLTF. The CDR3 nucleotides read TGTGCCAGCAGCCCCAGGGACAGCTCTGGGGCCAACGTCCTGACTTTC.

J is TRBJ2-3 and V is TRBV7-9; 10 positions agree with TRBD1. From germline, CDR1 is SEHNR and CDR2 FQNEAQ (reference sequence). V was pared by 0 bases and J by 1 base, with 4 bases of the junction left unmatched. The length of the CDR3 is 17 residues. CDR3 in amino acids: CASSLASGTGGTDTQYF. CDR3 DNA: TGTGCCAGCAGCTTAGCATCCGGGACAGGGGGCACAGATACGCAGTATTTT.

The gene calls are TRBV6-5 and TRBJ2-2; D gene ambiguous. CDR1 is MNHEY and CDR2 is SVGAGI in the germline V gene. This CDR3 is built from 15 residues. Trimming took 7 bases from V and 0 from J, leaving 12 bases between them. The CDR3: CASTHGRTNTGELFF. The CDR3 region has the DNA TGTGCCAGCACCCACGGTCGAACGAACACCGGGGAGCTGTTTTTT.

The chain employs TRBV30 and TRBJ2-2, with 7 bases identical to TRBD1. Germline V CDR1 and CDR2: GTSNPN, SVGIG (reference sequence). CDR3 length: 14 residues. V lost 4 bases, J lost 1 base, and 3 bases stayed unmatched. This chain's CDR3 is CAWKQGRNTGELFF. Written as DNA, the CDR3 is TGTGCCTGGAAACAGGGGAGGAACACCGGGGAGCTGTTTTTT.

This clone has at least ten counts. J is TRBJ2-7 and V is TRBV29-1; D is possibly TRBD1 (6 bases). Germline CDR1 and CDR2: SQVTM and ANQGSEA. Trimming cost V 6 bases and J 3 bases, with 15 bases left between them. The CDR3 consists of 13 residues. CDR3 coding DNA: TGCAGCGTGACAGGTTTCACAAACTACGAGCAGTACTTC. This codes for CSVTGFTNYEQYF.

This clone has just a few counts. V and J are TRBV19 and TRBJ2-2; 7 nucleotides line up with TRBD2. Looked up from germline, CDR1 is LNHDA and CDR2 is SQIVND (reference sequence). The ends lost 4 bases at V and 7 bases at J; junction bases unmatched: 6. The CDR3 contains 14 residues. In DNA form, the CDR3 reads TGTGCCAGTAGTAGGCGGGAGTACTACGGGGAGCTGTTTTTT. Protein product: CASSRREYYGELFF.

This chain links TRBV20-1 with TRBJ2-1, with D perhaps matching TRBD2 (6 bases). V was cut by 6 bases and J by 10 bases, with 13 bases left in between. CDR3 size: 11 residues. Germline-derived CDR1 and CDR2 are DFQATT and SNEGSKA (reference sequence). The CDR3 coding sequence is TGCAGTGCCCCCGTGGCGGGGGAGCAGTTCTTC. This gives the protein CSAPVAGEQFF.

The chain has TRBV6-1 and TRBJ2-3; the D is unclear. With 8 bases removed from V and 4 bases from J, the gap between germline ends came to 19 bases. The CDR3 covers 15 residues. CDR1 is MNHNS and CDR2 is SASEGT in the germline V gene. In DNA, the CDR3 is TGTGCCAGCCGAAGAAACAGCCAGAACGCAGATACGCAGTATTTT. Translating it yields CASRRNSQNADTQYF.

This clone was seen ten or more times. The genes are TRBV27 and TRBJ1-2; D is perhaps TRBD1 (5 bases). Trimming stripped 2 bases from V and 6 bases from J, with 13 bases between. Germline CDR1 is MNHEY and CDR2 is SMNVEV (reference sequence). The CDR3 spans 14 residues. The CDR3: CASSLRGDLDGYTF. The CDR3 DNA reads as TGTGCCAGCAGTTTACGAGGGGATCTGGATGGCTACACCTTC.

The count of this clone is one. V gene TRBV11-2 combines with J gene TRBJ2-1; D is uncertain. The germline V and J ends were trimmed by 6 bases and 0 bases, with 18 bases remaining between them. The CDR3 runs to 17 residues. In germline, CDR1 is SGHAT, CDR2 FQNNGV. CDR3 residues: CASRPMVSYSSYNEQFF. Here the CDR3 DNA reads TGTGCCAGCAGACCTATGGTGAGCTACAGCTCCTACAATGAGCAGTTCTTC.

The chain is built from TRBV7-9 and TRBJ2-7; 9 bases are a match to TRBD1. Germline CDR1 SEHNR, CDR2 FQNEAQ (reference sequence). V shed 1 base and J 7 bases; nucleotides not matched to a gene: 5. CDR3 size: 14 residues. The DNA for the CDR3 is TGTGCCAGCAGCTTAGGGACAGGGGTTACAGAGCAGTACTTC. This encodes CASSLGTGVTEQYF.

The chain couples TRBV7-9 to TRBJ1-1; perhaps TRBD1 as D (5 bases). Germline V lookup: CDR1 SEHNR, CDR2 FQNEAQ (reference sequence). There are 12 residues in the CDR3. The V gene lost 9 bases and the J gene lost 1 base, with 9 bases spanning the gap. In nucleotides, the CDR3 is TGTGCCAGTAGGGACCCGAACACTGAAGCTTTCTTT. Its translation is CASRDPNTEAFF.

The chain has TRBV14 and TRBJ1-1; D gene unclear. The CDR3 runs 15 residues. V was trimmed by 5 bases and J by 3 bases, leaving 16 bases between them. Germline CDR1 SGHDN, CDR2 FVKESK. CDR3 in amino acids: CASSSIKGGHTEAFF. CDR3 nucleotide sequence: TGTGCCAGCAGCTCTATAAAGGGTGGTCACACTGAAGCTTTCTTT.

J is TRBJ2-7 and V is TRBV6-5; TRBD1 agrees at 7 bases. Germline loops: CDR1 MNHEY, CDR2 SVGAGI. V shed 1 base, J shed 4 bases, and the junction held 1 base outside the gene matches. The CDR3 sequence is 13 residues long. CDR3 in DNA: TGTGCCAGCAGTTACTTCAGGGGGTACGAGCAGTACTTC. It translates to CASSYFRGYEQYF.

A word on this clone: The same CDR3 arises from other DNA sequences in this sample as well. The rearrangement joins TRBV7-2 to TRBJ1-1; perhaps TRBD1 as D (5 bases). Trimming pared 3 bases from V and 4 bases from J, leaving 12 bases between. The CDR3 has 14 amino acids. Germline V gives CDR1 SGHTA, CDR2 FQGNSA. CDR3 sequence reads: CASSLAGGVTEAFF. DNA of the CDR3: TGTGCCAGCAGCTTGGCGGGGGGTGTCACTGAAGCTTTCTTT.

This clone was detected a few times. The rearrangement links TRBV10-1 to TRBJ2-2; 7 positions match TRBD2. CDR1 and CDR2 from the germline V gene are WNHNN and SYGVQD (reference sequence). Losses at the gene ends were 5 bases for V and 5 bases for J; bases not matched to a gene: 11. CDR3 length: 16 amino acids. The CDR3 is CASSNPGTNPTGELFF. DNA of the CDR3: TGCGCCAGCAGTAATCCCGGGACTAACCCGACCGGGGAGCTGTTTTTT.

V gene TRBV5-1 combines with J gene TRBJ1-4; 7 nucleotides match TRBD1. The CDR3 is made up of 14 amino acids. The germline V gene has CDR1 SGHRS and CDR2 YFSETQ. The ends lost 5 bases at V and 5 bases at J; junction bases unmatched: 6. CDR3 DNA sequence: TGCGCCAGCAGAAGGGACAGCACGAATGAAAAACTGTTTTTT. Its protein product is CASRRDSTNEKLFF.

The chain links TRBV7-9 to TRBJ2-1; TRBD1 matches at 8 bases. The length of the CDR3 is 16 residues. J gave up 3 bases and V 1 base, and 5 bases lay outside the gene matches. Germline V lookup: CDR1 SEHNR, CDR2 FQNEAQ (reference sequence). CDR3 sequence reads: CASSLVRGQDYNEQFF. The CDR3 bases are TGTGCCAGCAGCTTAGTGAGGGGACAGGACTACAATGAGCAGTTCTTC.

The rearrangement links TRBV2 to TRBJ1-1, with unresolved D. The CDR3 spans 13 residues. V lost 7 bases to trimming and J lost 1 base, with 10 bases between them. Germline V gene sequence: CDR1 SNHLY, CDR2 FYNNEI. The CDR3 coding sequence is TGTGCCAGCATAAGGCACGAGAACACTGAAGCTTTCTTT. This codes for CASIRHENTEAFF.

The chain links TRBV6-5 to TRBJ2-3; 7 positions agree with TRBD2. J was trimmed by 2 bases and V by 2 bases; bases with no gene match: 4. This CDR3 is built from 15 residues. The germline V gene has CDR1 MNHEY and CDR2 SVGAGI. The CDR3 here is CASSYGAGFTDTQYF. The CDR3 coding sequence is TGTGCCAGCAGTTACGGAGCGGGATTCACAGATACGCAGTATTTT.

The chain carries TRBV28 and TRBJ2-7, with TRBD1 matching over 8 bases. Trimming at V came to 4 bases and at J to 4 bases, leaving 15 bases not matched to a gene. The CDR3 spans 17 residues. Germline CDR1 MDHEN, CDR2 SYDVKM. CDR3 in DNA: TGTGCCAGCAGTTCCCCGGGACAGGTACAATTGGGGTACGAGCAGTACTTC. The encoded protein is CASSSPGQVQLGYEQYF.

The chain employs TRBV7-3 and TRBJ2-3; D uncertain. V was pared by 2 bases and J by 2 bases, with 5 bases between. Germline values: CDR1 SGHTA, CDR2 FQGTGA. CDR3 length equals 13 residues. The CDR3 DNA sequence: TGTGCCAGCAGCTTATATACCACAGATACGCAGTATTTT. Protein product: CASSLYTTDTQYF.

This chain links TRBV28 with TRBJ2-7; TRBD2 aligns across 13 bases. This CDR3 is 16 amino acids long. CDR1 MDHEN and CDR2 SYDVKM come from the germline V gene. V shed 7 bases, J shed 1 base, and the junction held 7 bases outside the gene matches. The CDR3: CASTGLAGMGSYEQYF. As DNA, the CDR3 is TGTGCCAGCACGGGACTAGCGGGAATGGGTTCCTACGAGCAGTACTTC.

CDR3 sequence: CASSPVLRGGETQYF. The CDR3, as DNA: TGTGCCAGCAGCCCCGTATTGCGGGGCGGGGAGACCCAGTACTTC. This sequence joins TRBV7-2 and TRBJ2-5; D is perhaps TRBD2 (6 bases). V dropped 5 bases and J dropped 5 bases, with 18 bases sitting between them. The CDR3 loop spans 15 amino acids. Germline CDR1 reads SGHTA; CDR2 reads FQGNSA. The complete variable domain, with remaining parts taken from reference TRBV7-2 and TRBJ2-5, reads GAGVSQSPSNKVTEKGKDVELRCDPISGHTALYWYRQSLGQGLEFLIYFQGNSAPDKSGLPSDRFSAERTGGSVSTLTIQRTQQEDSAVYLCASSPVLRGGETQYFGPGTRLLVL.

The rearrangement joins TRBV19 to TRBJ2-1, with 14 nucleotides matching TRBD2. The germline CDR1 and CDR2 sequences are LNHDA and SQIVND (reference sequence). The CDR3 is 19 amino acids. V gave up 4 bases and J gave up 3 bases; unmatched junction bases: 11. DNA for the CDR3: TGTGCCAGTAGTACGCCGGGACTAGCGGGAGTTTCCGACTACAATGAGCAGTTCTTC. Protein sequence: CASSTPGLAGVSDYNEQFF.

This clone was detected once. Other DNA variants within this sample encode the same CDR3. The chain combines TRBV2 with TRBJ1-4; no firm D call. The CDR3 is 14 residues long. Germline V gives CDR1 SNHLY, CDR2 FYNNEI. The V end lost 6 bases, the J end lost 8 bases, and 16 bases lay between the germline ends. The CDR3 region is CASRELTRGEKLFF. The CDR3 nucleotides are TGTGCCAGCAGAGAATTGACCAGAGGGGAAAAACTGTTTTTT.

This rearrangement joins TRBV5-1 to TRBJ2-1; D possibly corresponds to TRBD2 (5 bases). Germline CDR1 and CDR2: SGHRS and YFSETQ. The V end was cut by 4 bases, the J end by 3 bases, with 17 bases between. There are 16 residues in the CDR3. CDR3 sequence (DNA): TGCGCCAGCAGCCACACCACCGGAGCGGTCTACAATGAGCAGTTCTTC. Residues: CASSHTTGAVYNEQFF.

The V gene is TRBV27, the J gene TRBJ1-2; D is ambiguous. Germline V gene sequence: CDR1 MNHEY, CDR2 SMNVEV (reference sequence). V was shortened by 6 bases and J by 3 bases, with 14 bases between the two germline ends. The CDR3 is 14 amino acids. The CDR3 loop reads CASRSRPMDYGYTF. The CDR3 nucleotides are TGTGCCAGCAGGTCCCGACCGATGGACTATGGCTACACCTTC.

Worth noting for this clone: Other DNA sequences of this sample code for an identical CDR3. The chain has TRBV9 and TRBJ2-3; D gene unclear. Deletions cut 0 bases from V and 5 bases from J, with 4 bases between. Germline CDR1 is SGDLS and CDR2 is YYNGEE. The CDR3 covers 12 residues. The CDR3 protein is CASSVAQDTQYF. The CDR3 region has the DNA TGTGCCAGCAGCGTAGCTCAAGATACGCAGTATTTT.